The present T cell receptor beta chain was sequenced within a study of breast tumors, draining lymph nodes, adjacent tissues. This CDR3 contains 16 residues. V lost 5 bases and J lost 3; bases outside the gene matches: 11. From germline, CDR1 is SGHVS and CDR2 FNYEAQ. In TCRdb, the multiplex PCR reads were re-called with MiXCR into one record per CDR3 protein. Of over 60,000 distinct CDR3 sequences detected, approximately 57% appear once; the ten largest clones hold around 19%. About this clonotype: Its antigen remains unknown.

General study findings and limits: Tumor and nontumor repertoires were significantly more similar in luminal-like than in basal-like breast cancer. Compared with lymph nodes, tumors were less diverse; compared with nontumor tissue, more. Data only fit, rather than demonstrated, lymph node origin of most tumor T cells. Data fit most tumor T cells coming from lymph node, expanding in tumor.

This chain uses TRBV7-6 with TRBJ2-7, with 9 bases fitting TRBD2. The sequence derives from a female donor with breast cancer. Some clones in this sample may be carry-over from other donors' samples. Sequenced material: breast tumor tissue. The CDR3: CASSLGAGGSLYEQYF. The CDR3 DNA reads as TGTGCCAGCAGCCTCGGAGCGGGAGGATCCCTCTACGAGCAGTACTTC. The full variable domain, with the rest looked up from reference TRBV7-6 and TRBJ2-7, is GAGVSQSPRYKVTKRGQDVALRCDPISGHVSLYWYRQALGQGPEFLTYFNYEAQQDKSGLPNDRFSAERPEGSISTLTIQRTEQRDSAMYRCASSLGAGGSLYEQYFGPGTRLTVT.